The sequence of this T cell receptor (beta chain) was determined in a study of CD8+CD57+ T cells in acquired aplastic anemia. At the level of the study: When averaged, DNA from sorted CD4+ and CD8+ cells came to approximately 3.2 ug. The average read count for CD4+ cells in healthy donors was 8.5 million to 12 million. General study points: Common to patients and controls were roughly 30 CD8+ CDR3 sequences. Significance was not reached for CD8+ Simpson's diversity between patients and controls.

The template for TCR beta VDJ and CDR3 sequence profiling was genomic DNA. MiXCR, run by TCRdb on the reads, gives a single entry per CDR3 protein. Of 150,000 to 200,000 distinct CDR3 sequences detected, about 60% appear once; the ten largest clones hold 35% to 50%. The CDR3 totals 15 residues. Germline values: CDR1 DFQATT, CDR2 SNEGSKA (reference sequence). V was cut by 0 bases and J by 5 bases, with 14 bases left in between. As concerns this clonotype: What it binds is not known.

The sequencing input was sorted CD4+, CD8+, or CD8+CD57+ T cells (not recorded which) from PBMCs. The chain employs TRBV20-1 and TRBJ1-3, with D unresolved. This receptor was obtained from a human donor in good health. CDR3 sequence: CSARDLNGSRNTIYF. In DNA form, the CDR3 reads TGCAGTGCTAGAGATCTCAACGGATCTAGAAACACCATATATTTT.